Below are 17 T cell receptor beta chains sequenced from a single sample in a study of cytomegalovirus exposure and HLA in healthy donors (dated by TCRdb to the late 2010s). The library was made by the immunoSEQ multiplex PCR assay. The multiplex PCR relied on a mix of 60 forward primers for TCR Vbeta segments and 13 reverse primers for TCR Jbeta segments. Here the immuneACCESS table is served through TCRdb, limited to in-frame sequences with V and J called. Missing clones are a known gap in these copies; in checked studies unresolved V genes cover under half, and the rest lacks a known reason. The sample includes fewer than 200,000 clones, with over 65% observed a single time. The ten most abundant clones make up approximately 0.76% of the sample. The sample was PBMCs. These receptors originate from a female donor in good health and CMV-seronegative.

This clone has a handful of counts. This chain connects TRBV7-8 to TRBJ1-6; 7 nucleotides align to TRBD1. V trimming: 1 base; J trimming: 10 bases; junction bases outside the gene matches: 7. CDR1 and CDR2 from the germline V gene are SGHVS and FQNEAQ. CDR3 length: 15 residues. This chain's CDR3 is CASSLEDRDWSPLHF. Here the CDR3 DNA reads TGTGCCAGCAGCTTAGAAGACAGGGATTGGTCACCCCTCCACTTT.

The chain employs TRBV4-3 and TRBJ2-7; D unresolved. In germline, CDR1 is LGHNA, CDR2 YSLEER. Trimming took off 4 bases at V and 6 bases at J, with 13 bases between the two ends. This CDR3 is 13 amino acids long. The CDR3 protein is CASSPTVRGEQYF. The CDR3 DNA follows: TGCGCCAGCAGCCCTACGGTTAGAGGCGAGCAGTACTTC.

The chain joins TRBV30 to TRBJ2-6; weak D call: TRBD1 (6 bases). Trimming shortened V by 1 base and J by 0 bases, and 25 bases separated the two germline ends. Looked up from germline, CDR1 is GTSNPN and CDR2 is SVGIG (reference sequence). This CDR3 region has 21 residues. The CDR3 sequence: CAWSGEPDRRQANSGANVLTF. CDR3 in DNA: TGTGCCTGGAGTGGGGAGCCCGACCGTCGACAGGCCAACTCTGGGGCCAACGTCCTGACTTTC.

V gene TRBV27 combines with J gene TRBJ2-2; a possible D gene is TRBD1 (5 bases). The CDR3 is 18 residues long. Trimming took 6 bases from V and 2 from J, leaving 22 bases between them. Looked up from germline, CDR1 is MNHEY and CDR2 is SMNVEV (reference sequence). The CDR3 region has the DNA TGTGCCAGCAGGATCAGGGCGCCCCTCTCTGCCAACACCGGGGAGCTGTTTTTT. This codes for CASRIRAPLSANTGELFF.

The CDR3 DNA follows: TGTGCCAGCTCAAACAGGGAGGGTGAAAAACTGTTTTTT. Its protein is CASSNREGEKLFF. The chain uses TRBV18 and TRBJ1-4, with D possibly matching TRBD1 (6 bases). The CDR3 consists of 13 residues. Trimming stripped 5 bases from V and 7 bases from J, with 11 bases between. Per germline, CDR1 KGHSH and CDR2 LQKENI.

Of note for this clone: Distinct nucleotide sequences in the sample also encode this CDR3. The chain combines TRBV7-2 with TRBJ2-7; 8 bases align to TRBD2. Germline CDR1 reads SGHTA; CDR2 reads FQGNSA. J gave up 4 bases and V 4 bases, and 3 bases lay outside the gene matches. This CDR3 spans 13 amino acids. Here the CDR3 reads CASSSRGGYEQYF. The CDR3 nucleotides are TGTGCCAGCAGCTCCCGGGGGGGATACGAGCAGTACTTC.

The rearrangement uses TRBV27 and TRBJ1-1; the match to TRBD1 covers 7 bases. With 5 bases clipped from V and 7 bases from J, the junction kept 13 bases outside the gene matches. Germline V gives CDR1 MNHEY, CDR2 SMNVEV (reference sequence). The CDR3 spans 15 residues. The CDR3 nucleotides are TGTGCCAGCAGTCCGCTCCCAAGGGGGCGCGTTGAAGCTTTCTTT. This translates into CASSPLPRGRVEAFF.

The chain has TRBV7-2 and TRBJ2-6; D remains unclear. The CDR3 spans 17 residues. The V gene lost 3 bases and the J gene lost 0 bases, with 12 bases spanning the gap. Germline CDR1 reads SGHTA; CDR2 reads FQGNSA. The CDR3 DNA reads TGTGCCAGCAGCTTCCAGCGCTCTAGCTCTGGGGCCAACGTCCTGACTTTC. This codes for CASSFQRSSSGANVLTF.

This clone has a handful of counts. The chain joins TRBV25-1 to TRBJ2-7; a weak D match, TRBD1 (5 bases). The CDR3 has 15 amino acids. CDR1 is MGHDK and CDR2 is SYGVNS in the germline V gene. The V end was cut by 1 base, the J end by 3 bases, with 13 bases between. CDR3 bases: TGTGCCAGCAGTGAATCGAAGACAGCCTTCTACGAGCAGTACTTC. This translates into CASSESKTAFYEQYF.

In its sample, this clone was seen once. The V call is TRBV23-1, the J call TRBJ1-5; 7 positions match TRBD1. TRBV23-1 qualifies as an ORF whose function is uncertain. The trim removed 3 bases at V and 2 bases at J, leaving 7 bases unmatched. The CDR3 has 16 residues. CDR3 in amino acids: CASSHRTGCRNQPQHF. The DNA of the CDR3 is TGCGCCAGCAGTCACCGGACAGGATGCCGCAATCAGCCCCAGCATTTT.

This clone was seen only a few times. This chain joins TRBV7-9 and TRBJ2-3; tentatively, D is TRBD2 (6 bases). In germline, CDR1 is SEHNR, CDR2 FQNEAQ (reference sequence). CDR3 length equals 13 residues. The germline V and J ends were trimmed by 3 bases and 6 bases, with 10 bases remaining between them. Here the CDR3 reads CASSLPGADTQYF. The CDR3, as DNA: TGTGCCAGCAGCTTGCCGGGAGCGGATACGCAGTATTTT.

The CDR3 loop is CASSLDSVNTGELFF. The CDR3 coding sequence is TGCGCCAGCAGTCTAGATTCGGTTAACACCGGGGAGCTGTTTTTT. The chain employs TRBV4-3 and TRBJ2-2; D is uncertain. There are 15 residues in the CDR3. Trimming took off 6 bases at V and 2 bases at J, with 13 bases between the two ends. Germline CDR1 reads LGHNA; CDR2 reads YSLEER.

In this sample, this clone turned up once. CDR3 protein: CASSEQGREQYF. The CDR3 coding sequence is TGCGCCAGCAGCGAACAGGGTCGCGAGCAGTACTTC. The chain combines TRBV5-1 with TRBJ2-7, with a tentative D call TRBD1 (6 bases). Per germline, CDR1 SGHRS and CDR2 YFSETQ. Trimming stripped 4 bases from V and 6 bases from J, with 11 bases between. There are 12 residues in the CDR3.

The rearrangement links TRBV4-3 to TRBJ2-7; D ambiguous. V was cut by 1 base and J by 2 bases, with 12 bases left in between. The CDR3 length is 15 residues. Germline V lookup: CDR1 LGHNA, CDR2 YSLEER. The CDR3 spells CASSQGFTPAYEQYF. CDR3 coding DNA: TGCGCCAGCAGCCAAGGGTTTACACCCGCCTACGAGCAGTACTTC.

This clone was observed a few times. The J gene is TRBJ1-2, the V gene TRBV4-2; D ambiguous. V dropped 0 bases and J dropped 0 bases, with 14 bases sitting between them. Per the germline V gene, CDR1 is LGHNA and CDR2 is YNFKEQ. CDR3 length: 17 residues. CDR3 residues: CASSQDLTGIANYGYTF. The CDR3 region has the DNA TGTGCCAGCAGCCAAGATCTTACGGGTATCGCTAACTATGGCTACACCTTC.

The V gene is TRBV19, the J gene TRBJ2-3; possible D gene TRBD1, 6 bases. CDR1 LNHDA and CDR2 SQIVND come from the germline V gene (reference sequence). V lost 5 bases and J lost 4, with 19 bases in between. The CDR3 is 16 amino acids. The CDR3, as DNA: TGTGCCAGTAGTCCCCCCAGGGGCAGGTTGGCAGATACGCAGTATTTT. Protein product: CASSPPRGRLADTQYF.

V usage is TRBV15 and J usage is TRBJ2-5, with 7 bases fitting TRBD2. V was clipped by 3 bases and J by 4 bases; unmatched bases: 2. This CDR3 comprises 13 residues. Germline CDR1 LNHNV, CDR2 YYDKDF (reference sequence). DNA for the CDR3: TGTGCCACCAGCAGGGGACTACTAGAGACCCAGTACTTC. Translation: CATSRGLLETQYF.